This is a list of T cell receptor beta chains from one sample in a study of human T cells and chemical hapten exposure. From the RACE reads, TCRdb called clonotypes with MiXCR, one entry per CDR3 protein. The sample lists fewer than 70,000 distinct CDR3 sequences, over 9.5% occurring once. The sequencing here drew on whole blood, taken in connection with sensitization to the hapten diphenylcyclopropenone (DPC). The receptors come from a woman in her forties or fifties with alopecia areata. Some clones in this sample may be carry-over from other donors' samples. The conserved cysteine and the conserved F or W are not part of the CDR3 here. The order of the fields is clone size, V gene, J gene, CDR3 protein. Clone size, where shown, is once, few, many, or a class for clones that have expanded.

many	TRBV18	TRBJ1-3	ASSPGDIGNTIY
many	TRBV3-1	TRBJ1-2	ASSPGADMGYT
many	TRBV6-4	TRBJ2-2	ASTQGQETGELF
many	TRBV7-8	TRBJ1-2	ASSTGDRLYGYT
many	TRBV4-3	TRBJ2-3	ASSQDSQDTQY
-	TRBV28	TRBJ2-1	ASSWDRDPGYNEQF
many	TRBV29-1	TRBJ2-3	SVDSGNTQY
many	TRBV7-9	TRBJ2-1	ASSFSGGYNEQF
-	TRBV29-1	TRBJ2-7	SVLAVDFLSYEQY
many	TRBV29-1	TRBJ2-1	SLDSSGQGYNEQF
many	TRBV20-1	TRBJ2-1	SARESPGVAGGEQF
-	TRBV19	TRBJ2-1	ASRDRGVYNEQF
few	TRBV5-3	TRBJ1-1	ARSPLRAQFTEAF
-	TRBV5-1	TRBJ2-3	ASSLEYPDTQY
many	TRBV5-1	TRBJ2-3	ASSPRTGGPPDTQY
many	TRBV6-4	TRBJ2-5	ASRPGTGGAGRETQY
-	TRBV7-2	TRBJ2-7	ASTLLSGKPYEQY
-	TRBV4-2	TRBJ2-7	ASSQVGEEQY
-	TRBV10-2	TRBJ1-2	ASSELWRGNAGYGYT
few	TRBV18	TRBJ2-3	ASSRSAGTVDTQY
-	TRBV12-3/TRBV12-4	TRBJ1-2	ASSSTGYDGYT
-	TRBV7-2	TRBJ2-3	ASSPSGGAAYTQY
-	TRBV6-6	TRBJ1-1	ASTPPRGNTEAF
many	TRBV10-1	TRBJ1-5	ASIREGNQPQH
many	TRBV30	TRBJ1-2	AWSDSTSTHGYT
-	TRBV12-3/TRBV12-4	TRBJ1-5	ASSSQKYSNQPQH
-	TRBV5-6	TRBJ2-4	ASSFLDRPNIQY
-	TRBV27	TRBJ2-3	ASSPLAGGHTDTQY
-	TRBV28	TRBJ2-7	ASSHRDGSTYEQY
many	TRBV27	TRBJ2-3	ASTDLRYGDTQY
-	TRBV19	TRBJ2-3	ASSTGLFTDTQY
many	TRBV12-3/TRBV12-4	TRBJ2-2	ASSLGTASGSDTGELF
many	TRBV7-2	TRBJ2-6	ASSLTTGANVLT
many	TRBV18	TRBJ2-6	ASSPRLQLSGANVLT
few	TRBV9	TRBJ2-7	ASSVSNGDYEQY
many	TRBV11-2	TRBJ1-1	ASSNRTTEAF
many	TRBV20-1	TRBJ1-1	SARFQGPDTEAF
-	TRBV7-6	TRBJ2-7	ASRPNTGQGHEQY
-	TRBV18	TRBJ2-3	ASSPGLAGTDTQY
many	TRBV19	TRBJ1-2	ASSSGPGDGYT
-	TRBV3-1	TRBJ2-7	ASRRQGSGEQY
many	TRBV5-8	TRBJ2-3	ASSLVYRGADTQY
few	TRBV6-5	TRBJ1-6	ASRPDRGNSPLH
-	TRBV5-1	TRBJ1-4	ASRGGTVDEKLF
many	TRBV18	TRBJ1-1	ASSKGGGGTEAF
few	TRBV12-3/TRBV12-4	TRBJ2-3	ASSPWTAGGSDTQY
few	TRBV7-2	TRBJ2-7	ASSSGGARTSYEQY
few	TRBV27	TRBJ1-6	ASSGRVNSPLH
-	TRBV12-3/TRBV12-4	TRBJ1-6	ASSFNAQVLNSPLH
few	TRBV10-3	TRBJ1-2	AISDTGATRGGYT
many	TRBV27	TRBJ2-5	ASSPRSGWLKETQY
many	TRBV4-2	TRBJ2-1	ASSQDQNKLRF
many	TRBV3-1	TRBJ2-1	ASSLAGKQGDEQF
-	TRBV7-3	TRBJ1-1	ASSLRSRGSEAF
-	TRBV12-5	TRBJ2-7	ASGAGHNEQY
-	TRBV6-1	TRBJ2-7	ASSEATGQPYEQY
many	TRBV20-1	TRBJ2-7	SARDSWGEGREQY
many	TRBV4-3	TRBJ1-1	ASSQGGGVKNTEAF
few	TRBV29-1	TRBJ2-6	SVRTGANVLT